The rows below give T cell receptor beta chains drawn from one sample of a study of CD8+ T cells in alopecia areata. TCRdb keeps only in-frame clones here, not all; method: immunoSEQ multiplex PCR. The repertoire holds roughly 130,000 clones, with 58% as singletons. Here the sequenced sample was CD4+ T cells sorted from blood, taken at week 0. The receptors stem from a human donor with alopecia areata. The CDR3 runs from the conserved cysteine through the conserved F or W. Each record gives: D gene, V gene, clone size, J gene, CDR3 length, CDR3 protein, CDR3 DNA. The D gene is left open where the match is weak. Clone size is shown for a subset of rows, as once, few, many or a class of expanded clone.

>-|TRBV7-2|-|TRBJ1-2|13
CASSKPGFYGYTF
TGTGCCAGCAGCAAGCCAGGGTTCTATGGCTACACCTTC
>TRBD2|TRBV7-6|-|TRBJ2-3|17
CASSSRLAGGSTDTQYF
TGTGCCAGCAGCTCTAGACTAGCGGGGGGTTCCACAGATACGCAGTATTTT
>-|TRBV7-2|-|TRBJ1-2|14
CASSLAIGEDGYTF
TGTGCCAGCAGCTTAGCAATAGGGGAGGATGGCTACACCTTC
>-|TRBV27|-|TRBJ2-2|12
CASSFAPGELFF
TGTGCCAGCAGTTTCGCCCCCGGGGAGCTGTTTTTT
>-|TRBV18|-|TRBJ1-5|14
CASSDGRNNQPQHF
TGTGCCAGCTCCGACGGACGGAACAATCAGCCCCAGCATTTT
>TRBD2|TRBV19|few|TRBJ2-1|18
CASSTHSSTSGRSNEQFF
TGTGCCAGTAGTACTCACTCCTCTACTAGCGGGCGGTCCAATGAGCAGTTCTTC
>-|TRBV27|-|TRBJ1-5|14
CASSLHRSNQPQHF
TGTGCCAGCAGTTTACACCGGAGCAATCAGCCCCAGCATTTT
>-|TRBV30|-|TRBJ2-3|11
CAWRTAGTQYF
TGTGCCTGGAGGACGGCAGGTACGCAGTATTTT
>-|TRBV28|-|TRBJ1-1|15
CASTGGSFSITEAFF
TGTGCCAGCACTGGGGGCAGTTTTAGTATCACTGAAGCTTTCTTT
>-|TRBV5-6|-|TRBJ2-5|15
CASSSSSSSGETQYF
TGTGCCAGCAGCTCCTCCTCTTCCTCAGGGGAGACCCAGTACTTC
>TRBD1|TRBV7-2|few|TRBJ1-5|15
CASSLDRVRNQPQHF
TGTGCCAGCAGCTTGGACAGGGTTCGCAATCAGCCCCAGCATTTT
>-|TRBV5-1|-|TRBJ1-1|13
CASSSAGNTEAFF
TGCGCCAGCAGCTCTGCGGGGAACACTGAAGCTTTCTTT
>-|TRBV28|-|TRBJ2-4|18
CASSLIAEYGSAKNIQYF
TGTGCCAGCAGTTTAATCGCGGAGTACGGTTCGGCCAAAAACATTCAGTACTTC
>-|TRBV5-6|-|TRBJ2-5|14
CASSLGSIKETQYF
TGTGCCAGCAGCTTGGGTTCTATCAAAGAGACCCAGTACTTC
>TRBD1|TRBV27|once|TRBJ1-2|12
CASSTGVGGYTF
TGTGCCAGCAGTACAGGGGTCGGGGGCTACACCTTC
>-|TRBV29-1|few|TRBJ2-7|13
CSVEEGRGLEQYF
TGCAGCGTTGAGGAGGGTCGGGGGCTCGAGCAGTACTTC
>-|TRBV5-1|once|TRBJ2-6|17
CASSPGYSNSGANVLTF
TGCGCCAGCAGTCCCGGATATTCAAACTCTGGGGCCAACGTCCTGACTTTC
>-|TRBV7-6|-|TRBJ2-6|18
CASSLAADLNSGANVLTF
TGTGCCAGCAGCTTAGCGGCAGACCTGAACTCTGGGGCCAACGTCCTGACTTTC
>TRBD2|TRBV2|few|TRBJ2-7|16
CASSSIAGHSSYEQYF
TGTGCCAGCAGTTCGATAGCGGGGCACAGCTCCTACGAGCAGTACTTC
>TRBD2|TRBV4-3|-|TRBJ2-1|17
CASSQALRSGAYNEQFF
TGCGCCAGCAGCCAAGCCTTGAGGAGCGGGGCCTACAATGAGCAGTTCTTC
>-|TRBV7-9|-|TRBJ2-1|15
CASSLGRGSYNEQFF
TGTGCCAGCAGCTTAGGGCGTGGGTCCTACAATGAGCAGTTCTTC
>-|TRBV27|-|TRBJ2-3|14
CASSFRATTDTQYF
TGTGCCAGCAGTTTCCGGGCGACCACAGATACGCAGTATTTT
>TRBD1|TRBV25-1|few|TRBJ1-6|18
CASSGSPYPGQRNSPLHF
TGTGCCAGCAGTGGTTCCCCCTATCCGGGACAGAGAAATTCACCCCTCCACTTT
>-|TRBV11-2|-|TRBJ2-3|16
CASSLDRGLGTDTQYF
TGTGCCAGCAGCTTAGACCGGGGCCTGGGCACAGATACGCAGTATTTT
>-|TRBV2|-|TRBJ2-1|15
CASSQRTRGDNEQFF
TGTGCCAGCAGTCAGCGGACCCGAGGGGACAATGAGCAGTTCTTC
>-|TRBV10-3|-|TRBJ2-3|13
CAISNTGPDTQYF
TGTGCCATCAGTAACACTGGACCTGATACGCAGTATTTT
>TRBD2|TRBV7-9|few|TRBJ2-7|14
CASGGEASSYEQYF
TGTGCCAGCGGGGGGGAGGCGAGCTCCTACGAGCAGTACTTC
>-|TRBV30|-|TRBJ2-1|13
CAWSRQTYNEQFF
TGTGCCTGGAGTCGGCAGACCTACAATGAGCAGTTCTTC
>TRBD2|TRBV18|-|TRBJ2-7|13
CASSPRSGEAQYF
TGTGCCAGCTCACCACGAAGCGGGGAAGCGCAGTACTTC
>-|TRBV6-5|few|TRBJ1-3|12
CAIRSSGNTIYF
TGTGCCATTCGGAGCTCTGGAAACACCATATATTTT
>-|TRBV13|-|TRBJ2-7|16
CASSLSLGMGINEQYF
TGTGCCAGCAGCCTTTCGCTCGGAATGGGGATTAACGAGCAGTACTTC
>-|TRBV7-3|-|TRBJ1-1|13
CASSSTRDTEAFF
TGTGCCAGCAGCTCCACACGGGACACTGAAGCTTTCTTT
>-|TRBV27|few|TRBJ2-7|13
CASSFLSSYEQYF
TGTGCCAGCAGTTTCCTGAGCTCCTACGAGCAGTACTTC
>TRBD2|TRBV5-1|-|TRBJ2-2|17
CASSLGSAGANTGELFF
TGCGCCAGCAGCTTGGGATCCGCGGGGGCGAACACCGGGGAGCTGTTTTTT
>-|TRBV4-2|-|TRBJ1-1|16
CASSQDRSGGNTEAFF
TGTGCCAGCAGCCAAGATAGGTCGGGGGGGAACACTGAAGCTTTCTTT
>-|TRBV5-1|-|TRBJ1-4|14
CASSFQDPREKLFF
TGCGCCAGCAGCTTCCAAGATCCCCGGGAAAAACTGTTTTTT
>-|TRBV25-1|-|TRBJ2-2|15
CASSDSGGRTGELFF
TGTGCCAGCAGTGATAGCGGAGGACGCACCGGGGAGCTGTTTTTT